The subject of this entry is one TCR beta chain. CDR3 size: 12 residues. Germline V gene data show CDR1 as MGHRA and CDR2 as YSYEKL. V was pared by 4 bases and J by 6 bases, with 8 bases between. The data belong to a study of blood T cell repertoires in COVID-19. Study-wide context: Samples representing acute and convalescent COVID-19 were sourced from the United States, Italy and Spain. The cDNA or gDNA used as material had been derived from T cells, B-cell-depleted T cells, or PBMCs.

Generated by immunoSEQ multiplex PCR, the TCRdb table keeps only in-frame clones and is missing some. The sample has approximately 90,000 clones; approximately 79% are singletons. The sequence came from a man aged 65-85 years with acute or convalescent COVID-19. Input material: peripheral blood. The chain carries TRBV4-1 and TRBJ2-3; D not resolved. CDR3 sequence reads: CASSRVRDTQYF. In DNA form, the CDR3 reads TGCGCCAGCAGCCGAGTGCGGGATACGCAGTATTTT.